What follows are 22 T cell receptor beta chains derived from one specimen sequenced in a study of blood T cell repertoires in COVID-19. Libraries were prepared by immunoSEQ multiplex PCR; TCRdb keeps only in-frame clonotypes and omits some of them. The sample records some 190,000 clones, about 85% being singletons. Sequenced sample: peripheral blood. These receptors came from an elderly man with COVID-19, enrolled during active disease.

The CDR3 DNA reads TGTGCCAGCAGCTTGTCAGGTACCACCTACAATGAGCAGTTCTTC. It is translated as CASSLSGTTYNEQFF. This chain uses TRBV5-6 with TRBJ2-1; D remains unclear. Germline V lookup: CDR1 SGHDT, CDR2 YYEEEE. V shed 1 base and J shed 2 bases, with 10 bases lying between them. CDR3 length: 15 residues. Filled out from reference TRBV5-6 and TRBJ2-1, the complete variable domain reads DAGVTQSPTHLIKTRGQQVTLRCSPKSGHDTVSWYQQALGQGPQFIFQYYEEEERQRGNFPDRFSGHQFPNYSSELNVNALLLGDSALYLCASSLSGTTYNEQFFGPGTRLTVL.

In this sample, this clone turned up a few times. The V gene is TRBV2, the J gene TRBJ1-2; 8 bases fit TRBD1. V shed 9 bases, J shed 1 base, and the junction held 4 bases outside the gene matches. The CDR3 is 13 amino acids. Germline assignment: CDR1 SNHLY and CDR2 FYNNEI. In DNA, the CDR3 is TGTGCCAGGACAGGGGCGGGTAACTATGGCTACACCTTC. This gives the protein CARTGAGNYGYTF.

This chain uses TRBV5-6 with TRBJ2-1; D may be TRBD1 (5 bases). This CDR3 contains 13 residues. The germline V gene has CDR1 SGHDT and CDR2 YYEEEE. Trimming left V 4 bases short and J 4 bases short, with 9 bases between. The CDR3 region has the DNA TGTGCCAGCAGCCCCGACAGTTACAATGAGCAGTTCTTC. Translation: CASSPDSYNEQFF.

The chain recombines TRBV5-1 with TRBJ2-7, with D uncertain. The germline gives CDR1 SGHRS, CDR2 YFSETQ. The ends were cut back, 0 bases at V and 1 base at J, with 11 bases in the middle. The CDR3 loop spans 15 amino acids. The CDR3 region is CASSLAGTVSYEQYF. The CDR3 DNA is TGCGCCAGCAGCTTGGCCGGTACAGTGTCCTACGAGCAGTACTTC.

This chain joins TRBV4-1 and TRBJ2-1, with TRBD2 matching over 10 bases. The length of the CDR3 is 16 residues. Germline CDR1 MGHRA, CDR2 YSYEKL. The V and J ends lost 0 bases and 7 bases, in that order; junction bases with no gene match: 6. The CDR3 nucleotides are TGCGCCAGCAGCCAAGATCTTGCTAGCGGGGGTAATGAGCAGTTCTTC. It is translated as CASSQDLASGGNEQFF.

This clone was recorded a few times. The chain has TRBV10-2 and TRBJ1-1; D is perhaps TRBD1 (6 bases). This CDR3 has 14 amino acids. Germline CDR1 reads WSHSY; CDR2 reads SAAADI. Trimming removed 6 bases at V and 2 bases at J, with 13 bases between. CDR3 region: CASRARGSNTEAFF. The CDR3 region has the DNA TGCGCCAGCAGGGCCAGGGGAAGCAACACTGAAGCTTTCTTT.

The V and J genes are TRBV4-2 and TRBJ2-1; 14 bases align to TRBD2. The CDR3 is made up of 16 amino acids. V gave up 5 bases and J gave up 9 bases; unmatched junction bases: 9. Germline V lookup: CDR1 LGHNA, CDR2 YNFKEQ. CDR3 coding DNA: TGTGCCAGCAGCTGGGGACTAGCGGGGGCCCAGGGTGAGCAGTTCTTC. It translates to CASSWGLAGAQGEQFF.

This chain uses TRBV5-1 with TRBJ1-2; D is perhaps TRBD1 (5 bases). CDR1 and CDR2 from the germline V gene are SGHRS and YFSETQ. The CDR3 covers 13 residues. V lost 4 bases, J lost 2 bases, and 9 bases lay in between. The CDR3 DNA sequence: TGCGCCAGCAGCACGGGGGAAAACTATGGCTACACCTTC. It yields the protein CASSTGENYGYTF. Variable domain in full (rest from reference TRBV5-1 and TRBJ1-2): KAGVTQTPRYLIKTRGQQVTLSCSPISGHRSVSWYQQTPGQGLQFLFEYFSETQRNKGNFPGRFSGRQFSNSRSEMNVSTLELGDSALYLCASSTGENYGYTFGSGTRLTVV.

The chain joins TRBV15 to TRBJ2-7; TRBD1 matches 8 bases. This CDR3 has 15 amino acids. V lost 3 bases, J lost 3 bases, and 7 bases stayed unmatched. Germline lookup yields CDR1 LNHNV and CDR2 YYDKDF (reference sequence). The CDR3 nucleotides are TGTGCCACCAGCAGCGCCGGACAGGGCCTCTACGAGCAGTACTTC. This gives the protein CATSSAGQGLYEQYF.

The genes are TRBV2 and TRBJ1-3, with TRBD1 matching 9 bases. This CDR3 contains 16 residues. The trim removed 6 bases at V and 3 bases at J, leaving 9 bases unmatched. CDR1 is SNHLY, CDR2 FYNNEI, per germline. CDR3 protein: CASSESDRGFGNTIYF. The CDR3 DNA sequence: TGTGCCAGCAGCGAATCGGACAGGGGCTTTGGAAACACCATATATTTT. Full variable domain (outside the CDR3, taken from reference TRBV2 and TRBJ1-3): EPEVTQTPSHQVTQMGQEVILRCVPISNHLYFYWYRQILGQKVEFLVSFYNNEISEKSEIFDDQFSVERPDGSNFTLKIRSTKLEDSAMYFCASSESDRGFGNTIYFGEGSWLTVV.

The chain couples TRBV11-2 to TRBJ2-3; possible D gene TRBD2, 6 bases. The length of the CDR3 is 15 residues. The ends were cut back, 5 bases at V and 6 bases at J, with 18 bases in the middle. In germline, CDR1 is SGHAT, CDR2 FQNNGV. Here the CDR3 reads CASSPLGGVGDTQYF. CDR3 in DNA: TGTGCCAGCAGCCCGCTCGGAGGGGTGGGGGATACGCAGTATTTT.

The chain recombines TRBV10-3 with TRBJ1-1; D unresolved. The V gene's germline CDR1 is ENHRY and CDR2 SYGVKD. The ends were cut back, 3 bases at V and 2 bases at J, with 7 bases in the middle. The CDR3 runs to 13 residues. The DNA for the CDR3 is TGTGCCATCAGTGATAGAGGTAACACTGAAGCTTTCTTT. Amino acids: CAISDRGNTEAFF.

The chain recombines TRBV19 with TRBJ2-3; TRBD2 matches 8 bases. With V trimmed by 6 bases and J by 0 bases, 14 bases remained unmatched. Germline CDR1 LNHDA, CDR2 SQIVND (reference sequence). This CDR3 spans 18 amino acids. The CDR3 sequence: CASSIDPRTSLSTDTQYF. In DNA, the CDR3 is TGTGCCAGTAGCATCGATCCGAGGACTAGCCTTAGCACAGATACGCAGTATTTT.

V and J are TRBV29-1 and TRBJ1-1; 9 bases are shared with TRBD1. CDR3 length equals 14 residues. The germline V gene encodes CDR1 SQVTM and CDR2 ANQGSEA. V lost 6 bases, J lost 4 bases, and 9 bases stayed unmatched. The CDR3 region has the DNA TGCAGCGTCCGCCCCCGACAGGGGGGCACTGAAGCTTTCTTT. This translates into CSVRPRQGGTEAFF.

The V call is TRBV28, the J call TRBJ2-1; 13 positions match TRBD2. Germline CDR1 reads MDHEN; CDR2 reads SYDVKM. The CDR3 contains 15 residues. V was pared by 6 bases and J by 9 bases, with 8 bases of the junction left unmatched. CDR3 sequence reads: CASRPGLAGISEQFF. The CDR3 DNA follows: TGTGCCAGCAGACCGGGACTAGCGGGGATCAGTGAGCAGTTCTTC.

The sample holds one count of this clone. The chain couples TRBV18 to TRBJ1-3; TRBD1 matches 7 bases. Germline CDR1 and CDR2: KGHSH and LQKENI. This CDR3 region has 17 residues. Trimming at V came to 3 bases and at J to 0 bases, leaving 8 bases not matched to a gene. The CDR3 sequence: CASSPYRDSTSGNTIYF. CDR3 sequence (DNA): TGTGCCAGCTCACCGTACCGGGACAGCACCTCTGGAAACACCATATATTTT.

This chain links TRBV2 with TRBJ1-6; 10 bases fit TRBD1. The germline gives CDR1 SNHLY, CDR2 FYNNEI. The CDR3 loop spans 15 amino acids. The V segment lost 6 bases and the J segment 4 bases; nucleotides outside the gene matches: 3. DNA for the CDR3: TGTGCCAGCAGGACAGGGGGCGCATATAATTCACCCCTCCACTTT. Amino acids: CASRTGGAYNSPLHF.

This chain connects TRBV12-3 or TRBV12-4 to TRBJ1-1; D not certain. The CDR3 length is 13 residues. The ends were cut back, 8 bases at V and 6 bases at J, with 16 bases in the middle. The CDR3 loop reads CASLYGGTSEAFF. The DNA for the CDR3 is TGTGCCAGCCTATACGGCGGAACCTCTGAAGCTTTCTTT.

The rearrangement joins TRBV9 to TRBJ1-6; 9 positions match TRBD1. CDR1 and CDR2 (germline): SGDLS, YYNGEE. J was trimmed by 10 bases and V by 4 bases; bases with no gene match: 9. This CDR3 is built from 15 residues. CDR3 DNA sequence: TGTGCCAGCAGCACCTTACAGGGGGCAGAGTCACCCCTCCACTTT. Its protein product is CASSTLQGAESPLHF.

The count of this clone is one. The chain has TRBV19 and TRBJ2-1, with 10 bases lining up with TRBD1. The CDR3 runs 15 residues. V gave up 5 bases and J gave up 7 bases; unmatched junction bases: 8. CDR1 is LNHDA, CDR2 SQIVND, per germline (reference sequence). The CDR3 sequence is CASSVDRGLRNEQFF. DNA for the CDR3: TGTGCCAGTAGTGTTGACAGGGGGCTTCGGAATGAGCAGTTCTTC.

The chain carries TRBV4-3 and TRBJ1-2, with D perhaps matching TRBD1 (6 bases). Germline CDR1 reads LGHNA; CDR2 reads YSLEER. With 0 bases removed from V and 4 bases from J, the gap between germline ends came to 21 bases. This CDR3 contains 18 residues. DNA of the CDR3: TGCGCCAGCAGCCAAGAGGTCTGGCCCCCCAGGGGCATCTATGGCTACACCTTC. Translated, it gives CASSQEVWPPRGIYGYTF.

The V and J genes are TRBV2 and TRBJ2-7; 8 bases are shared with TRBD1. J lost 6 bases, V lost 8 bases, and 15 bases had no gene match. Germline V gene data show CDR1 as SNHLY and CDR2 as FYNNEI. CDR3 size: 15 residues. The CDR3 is CASEVAPGQVAEQYF. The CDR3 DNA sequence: TGTGCCAGCGAAGTCGCGCCGGGACAGGTTGCCGAGCAGTACTTC. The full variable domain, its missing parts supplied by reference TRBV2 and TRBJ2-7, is EPEVTQTPSHQVTQMGQEVILRCVPISNHLYFYWYRQILGQKVEFLVSFYNNEISEKSEIFDDQFSVERPDGSNFTLKIRSTKLEDSAMYFCASEVAPGQVAEQYFGPGTRLTVT.